The clone carrying this T cell receptor (beta chain) was picked up a small number of times. Its antigen is as yet unknown. The entry originates in a study of cytomegalovirus exposure and HLA in healthy donors. The study's findings and limits: According to an earlier analysis, most TCR beta V segments yielded productive rearrangements about 87% or about 30% of the time. There was a cluster of highly shared sequence variants that was likely a sequencing artifact.

60 Vbeta and 13 Jbeta primers were used in PCR. Only in-frame clones appear in the TCRdb table, and some are missing; sequencing was by immunoSEQ multiplex PCR. The table shows about 140,000 clones, with 70% occurring only once. This CDR3 has 15 amino acids. Germline assignment: CDR1 MDHEN and CDR2 SYDVKM. V gave up 8 bases and J gave up 0 bases, with 13 bases separating them. The chain combines TRBV28 with TRBJ2-2, with a tentative D call TRBD1 (6 bases). Sequenced input: PBMCs. The clonotype was recovered from a woman in her 30s in good health and CMV-seronegative. The CDR3 protein is CASGAGASNTGELFF. The CDR3 DNA is TGTGCCAGCGGGGCAGGGGCATCGAACACCGGGGAGCTGTTTTTT.